This TCR beta chain came from a study of T cell repertoires in cytomegalovirus infection (dated by TCRdb to the late 2010s). Background for the entire study: Recently identified HLA-C-restricted CMV epitopes, whose presentation resists viral immunomodulation, were targeted by peptide stimulations together with well-studied HLA-B-restricted epitopes. Because public TCR beta signatures pointed to carriage of CMV infection together with the matching HLA type, the HLA type of each donor mattered for the analysis. Paper-wide results and their limitations: In the ex vivo response, HLA-C-restricted CMV-specific TCR beta clonotypes were dominant, and in two of eight donors the single most frequent clonotype came from this HLA-C-restricted group. In both this cohort and an independent cohort of 352 donors, the cumulative frequency of public TCR beta family members distinguished carriers of CMV infection plus the relevant HLA type.

The CDR3 runs 14 residues from the cysteine to the phenylalanine. Here the CDR3 DNA is all that survives: 42 bases in frame from base 1. V lost 1 base and J lost 5 bases; the stretch between them is 11 bases long. CDR1 and CDR2 are drawn from the germline V gene: SGHTA, FQGNSA. This clonotype appeared many times. Its antigen remains unidentified. One base away there is no much larger clone; base qualities are not given. The treatment or condition label, read with the paper, signifies: in vitro stimulation with specific CMV peptide epitopes to enrich CMV-specific T cells. TCRdb names Illumina HiSeq 1500 as the instrument used. TCRdb trimmed public reads at Q25 via fastp, called clones via MiXCR and kept in-frame beta chains. Every entry covers one CDR3 protein and lists the most common genes and DNA from its rows. This sample gives roughly 700,000 distinct CDR3 sequences in total; around 32% of them show up just once. The ten top clones hold 15% to 20% of the sample.

Specimen: cultured PBMCs, collected from culture after CMV antigen stimulation. This receptor was identified in a human donor in good health (CMV status not recorded). Some clones in this sample may be carry-over from other donors' samples. The sequence links TRBV7-2 to TRBJ2-5, with the D segment identity uncertain. CDR3 region: CASSLDAGPETQYF. In nucleotides, the sequence is TGTGCCAGCAGCTTAGACGCCGGGCCGGAGACCCAGTACTTC.